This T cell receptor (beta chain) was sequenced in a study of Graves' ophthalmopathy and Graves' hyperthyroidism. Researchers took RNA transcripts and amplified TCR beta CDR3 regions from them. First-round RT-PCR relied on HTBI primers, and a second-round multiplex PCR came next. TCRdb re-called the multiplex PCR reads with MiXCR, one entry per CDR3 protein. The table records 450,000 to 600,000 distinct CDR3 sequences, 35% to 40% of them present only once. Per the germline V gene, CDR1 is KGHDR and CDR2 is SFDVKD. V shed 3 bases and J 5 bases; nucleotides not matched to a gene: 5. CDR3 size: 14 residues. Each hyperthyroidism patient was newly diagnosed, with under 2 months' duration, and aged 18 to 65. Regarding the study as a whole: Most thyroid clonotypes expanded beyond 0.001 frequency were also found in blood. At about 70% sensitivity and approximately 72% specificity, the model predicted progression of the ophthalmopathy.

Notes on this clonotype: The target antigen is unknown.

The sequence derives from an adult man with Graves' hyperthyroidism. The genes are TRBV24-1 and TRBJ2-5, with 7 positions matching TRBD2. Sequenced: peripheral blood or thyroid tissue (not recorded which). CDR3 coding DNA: TGTGCCACCAGTGATCCTAGCGGCGGGGAGACCCAGTACTTC. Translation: CATSDPSGGETQYF.